The present entry profiles one T cell receptor (beta chain) with its context. This record belongs to a study of blood T cell repertoires in COVID-19. Overall study context: Spain, Italy and the United States supplied samples that represented acute and convalescent COVID-19. PBMCs, B-cell-depleted T cells, or T cells were the source of the cDNA or gDNA that made up the material.

The trim removed 2 bases at V and 4 bases at J, leaving 6 bases unmatched. The CDR3 loop spans 16 amino acids. The germline V gene encodes CDR1 ENHRY and CDR2 SYGVKD. Source study methods: Amplifying reference gene primers gave estimates of nucleated cell counts. Profiled with immunoSEQ multiplex PCR; TCRdb holds only in-frame clones, not every one. The DNA was the basis for D and trimming; V, J and clone size are from that table. Found here are approximately 210,000 clones, about 87% of them singletons; the top ten hold more than 1.5%. The sequencing sample was made of peripheral blood. The receptor's source is a man between 65 and 79 years old with acute or convalescent COVID-19. This chain uses TRBV10-3 with TRBJ2-1, with 9 positions matching TRBD2. The CDR3 protein is CAISERSSGTYNEQFF. CDR3 coding DNA: TGTGCCATCAGTGAGAGGTCTAGCGGGACGTACAATGAGCAGTTCTTC.